These T cell receptor beta chains were read from a single sample in a study of radiotherapy plus CTLA-4 blockade in lung cancer. Clones were sequenced by immunoSEQ multiplex PCR, and TCRdb holds only the in-frame ones, with some missing. Altogether roughly 86,000 clones are present, 80% to 85% being singletons, with the ten largest covering roughly 0.8%. The sequencing used peripheral blood, collected from a patient treated with radiotherapy plus ipilimumab. Receptor source: a human donor with non-small cell lung cancer who had stable disease on radiotherapy plus ipilimumab. Each CDR3 is given with its conserved first and last residue. Clone size appears in some rows only: once, few, many, or a class for an expanded clone.

>16|.|TRBV27
CASSQLDRDRSYEQYF
>17|.|TRBV4-1
CASSQGPAGGGDEKLFF
>9|.|TRBV9
CASSSRGDF
>14|.|TRBV6-1
CASSEIANWGEQYF
>15|.|TRBV30
CAWSVGTGGLNTIYF
>14|.|TRBV5-1
CASSMVGGSTEAFF
>13|.|TRBV6-4
CASSDRFNEKLFF
>14|once|TRBV11-2
CASSVGSGTDTQYF
>15|few|TRBV7-3
CASSLTGTGDYEQYF
>13|.|TRBV28
CASSFQFRQEAFF